The 29 T cell receptor beta chains below come from one sample, sequenced in a study of identical twins. TCRdb re-analysed the 5' RACE reads in MiXCR, keeping a single row per CDR3 protein. This sample yields a few hundred thousand distinct CDR3 sequences, of which 8.5% to 10% are seen a single time; roughly 9% belongs to the top ten. The sequenced sample consisted of naive T cells sorted from blood. The receptors were gathered from a woman aged 50 to 60 in good health.

This clonotype was seen repeatedly, ten times or more. This rearrangement joins TRBV4-1 to TRBJ1-1; D is perhaps TRBD1 (6 bases). The CDR3 sequence is 15 residues long. Germline V gene lookup returns CDR1 MGHRA and CDR2 YSYEKL. V was shortened by 0 bases and J by 6 bases, with 14 bases between the two germline ends. The CDR3 nucleotides read TGCGCCAGCAGCCAAGAGCCCTCTCGGACAGCTGAAGCTTTCTTT. Its protein product is CASSQEPSRTAEAFF.

This clonotype was picked up a small number of times. The chain joins TRBV6-5 to TRBJ1-2; D is ambiguous. The V end was cut by 5 bases, the J end by 3 bases, with 16 bases between. In germline, CDR1 is MNHEY, CDR2 SVGAGI. CDR3 length: 15 residues. CDR3 region: CASSQNPIWDYGYTF. The CDR3 bases are TGTGCCAGCAGTCAGAACCCGATTTGGGACTATGGCTACACCTTC.

This clonotype was seen a few times. The V and J genes are TRBV20-1 and TRBJ2-7, with D perhaps assigned TRBD1 or TRBD2 (5 bases each). This CDR3 is 11 amino acids long. Trimming shortened V by 5 bases and J by 6 bases, and 11 bases separated the two germline ends. Germline V gene lookup returns CDR1 DFQATT and CDR2 SNEGSKA (reference sequence). The CDR3 DNA reads TGCAGTGCTTCGCAGGGACCCGAGCAGTACGTC. It is translated as CSASQGPEQYV.

There are a few counts of this clonotype. CDR3 sequence reads: CASSPEWGTETQYF. In nucleotides, the CDR3 is TGTGCCAGCAGTCCCGAATGGGGGACAGAGACCCAGTACTTC. V is TRBV28 and J is TRBJ2-5, with D perhaps assigned TRBD1 or TRBD2 (5 bases each). V lost 5 bases and J lost 4, with 14 bases in between. There are 14 residues in the CDR3. Germline V gene data show CDR1 as MDHEN and CDR2 as SYDVKM.

The sample holds a few counts of this clonotype. The rearrangement links TRBV11-3 to TRBJ2-5; no clear D gene. CDR3 size: 15 residues. The V gene lost 1 base and the J gene lost 0 bases, with 9 bases spanning the gap. CDR1 is SGHNT and CDR2 is YENEEA in the germline V gene. CDR3 coding DNA: TGTGCCAGCAGCTTAGCTTTTGCGGACCAAGAGACCCAGTACTTC. Its protein product is CASSLAFADQETQYF.

Many counts were recorded for this clonotype. The CDR3 reads CASSQESGGYNEQFF. CDR3 coding DNA: TGTGCCAGCAGCCAAGAAAGCGGGGGGTACAATGAGCAGTTCTTC. The chain has TRBV4-2 and TRBJ2-1, with TRBD2 identical over 9 bases. With V trimmed by 0 bases and J by 4 bases, 1 base remained unmatched. Germline CDR1 is LGHNA and CDR2 is YNFKEQ. The CDR3 spans 15 residues.

This clonotype was observed a few times. The gene calls are TRBV12-3 or TRBV12-4 and TRBJ1-1, with TRBD1 matching 7 bases. V lost 4 bases and J lost 1; bases outside the gene matches: 3. The CDR3 has 14 amino acids. The CDR3 sequence is CASSSDRTNTEAFF. The CDR3 DNA follows: TGTGCCAGCAGTTCGGACAGGACGAACACTGAAGCTTTCTTT.

Only a few counts were recorded for this clonotype. This chain links TRBV12-3 or TRBV12-4 with TRBJ1-5; D call uncertain. Trimming stripped 3 bases from V and 4 bases from J, with 10 bases between. The CDR3 is 14 residues long. CDR3 in DNA: TGTGCCAGCAGTTTTTTGACGGGGAATCAGCCCCAGCATTTT. This codes for CASSFLTGNQPQHF.

The chain combines TRBV27 with TRBJ2-5; D remains unclear. The germline V gene has CDR1 MNHEY and CDR2 SMNVEV (reference sequence). The CDR3 length is 13 residues. V lost 3 bases and J lost 5, with 10 bases in between. As DNA, the CDR3 is TGTGCCAGCAGTTTTAACATCAGGGAGACCCAGTACTTC. Its protein is CASSFNIRETQYF.

The table lists this clonotype with a few counts. The chain recombines TRBV5-1 with TRBJ2-7; 7 nucleotides align to TRBD1. CDR1 and CDR2 from the germline V gene are SGHRS and YFSETQ. J was trimmed by 4 bases and V by 4 bases; bases with no gene match: 8. This CDR3 contains 14 residues. The CDR3 sequence is CASSAGTAFYEQYF. CDR3 coding DNA: TGCGCCAGCAGCGCCGGGACAGCTTTTTACGAGCAGTACTTC.

V usage is TRBV5-1 and J usage is TRBJ2-1, with a possible D match to TRBD2 (6 bases). The CDR3 contains 12 residues. Germline-derived CDR1 and CDR2 are SGHRS and YFSETQ. The V gene lost 4 bases and the J gene lost 9 bases, with 11 bases spanning the gap. CDR3 loop: CASSEGLTEQFF. In nucleotides, the CDR3 is TGCGCCAGCAGCGAGGGACTGACTGAGCAGTTCTTC.

The sample holds many counts of this clonotype. The V and J genes are TRBV4-1 and TRBJ2-2, with 10 bases lining up with TRBD1. The ends lost 6 bases at V and 4 bases at J; junction bases unmatched: 8. Per germline, CDR1 MGHRA and CDR2 YSYEKL. The CDR3 has 16 residues. The CDR3 DNA follows: TGCGCCAGCAGGCCGGGACAGGGGAGTAGCACCGGGGAGCTGTTTTTT. Amino acids: CASRPGQGSSTGELFF.

The chain recombines TRBV19 with TRBJ2-1; maybe TRBD2 (5 bases). Looked up from germline, CDR1 is LNHDA and CDR2 is SQIVND (reference sequence). The CDR3 has 16 amino acids. The V end lost 1 base, the J end lost 0 bases, and 10 bases lay between the germline ends. The CDR3 DNA reads TGTGCCAGTAGTATAGTAGAGGGTAGCTCCTACAATGAGCAGTTCTTC. It is translated as CASSIVEGSSYNEQFF.

In this sample, this clonotype turned up a few times. The chain combines TRBV20-1 with TRBJ2-7; 9 bases match TRBD1. J lost 9 bases, V lost 0 bases, and 12 bases had no gene match. The CDR3 loop spans 15 amino acids. CDR1 is DFQATT and CDR2 is SNEGSKA in the germline V gene (reference sequence). Here the CDR3 DNA reads TGCAGTGCTAGAGACCCGGGACAGGGTGGTGTGGGGCAGTACTTC. It codes for CSARDPGQGGVGQYF.

This clonotype has a handful of counts. The chain uses TRBV12-3 or TRBV12-4 and TRBJ2-1; 9 bases map to TRBD2. The CDR3 covers 14 residues. The V gene end was trimmed by 1 base and the J gene end by 11 bases; junction bases not matched to a gene: 6. Here the CDR3 reads CASSLERTSVKQFF. CDR3 sequence (DNA): TGTGCCAGCAGTTTAGAAAGGACTAGCGTAAAGCAGTTCTTC.

This clonotype has a handful of counts. The chain recombines TRBV12-3 or TRBV12-4 with TRBJ2-7; D gene uncertain. The CDR3 contains 13 residues. The ends were cut back, 6 bases at V and 3 bases at J, with 12 bases in the middle. In nucleotides, the CDR3 is TGTGCCAGCAGGACCGGGCCCCACTACGAGCAGTACTTC. It codes for CASRTGPHYEQYF.

The V call is TRBV7-9, the J call TRBJ2-7; a weak D match, TRBD1 (6 bases). CDR1 and CDR2 from the germline V gene are SEHNR and FQNEAQ (reference sequence). V was cut by 5 bases and J by 3 bases, with 14 bases left in between. This CDR3 comprises 14 residues. CDR3 DNA: TGTGCCAGCAGCCCTAGGGGGAATTACTACGAGCAGTACTTC. Translated: CASSPRGNYYEQYF.

This clonotype was detected many times. Here the CDR3 reads CASMREISYNEQFF. The CDR3 nucleotides are TGCGCCAGCATGCGTGAGATCTCCTACAATGAGCAGTTCTTC. V gene TRBV5-1 combines with J gene TRBJ2-1; D is ambiguous. From germline, CDR1 is SGHRS and CDR2 YFSETQ. The CDR3 consists of 14 residues. Deletions cut 6 bases from V and 0 bases from J, with 10 bases between.

The sample holds one count of this clonotype. The V gene is TRBV12-3 or TRBV12-4, the J gene TRBJ2-7; 11 nucleotides line up with TRBD1. The CDR3 has 13 amino acids. Germline trimming cut 7 bases from V and 6 bases from J; bases unmatched to any gene: 5. The CDR3 DNA reads as TGTGCCAGCAATTTCGGGACAGGGGGCGAGCAGTACTTC. It translates to CASNFGTGGEQYF.

This clonotype was observed many times. The chain uses TRBV10-1 and TRBJ2-7, with a tentative D call TRBD2 (7 bases). Trimming removed 2 bases from V and 2 bases from J, with 16 bases in between. Germline-derived CDR1 and CDR2 are WNHNN and SYGVQD (reference sequence). This CDR3 comprises 16 residues. CDR3 sequence: CASSEQRGHRPYEQYF. CDR3 DNA: TGCGCCAGCAGTGAGCAGCGGGGACACCGTCCCTACGAGCAGTACTTC.

The table lists this clonotype with many counts. The chain employs TRBV29-1 and TRBJ2-1; unclear D gene. This CDR3 has 11 residues. Trimming pared 8 bases from V and 0 bases from J, leaving 5 bases between. CDR1 SQVTM and CDR2 ANQGSEA come from the germline V gene. The CDR3 spells CSSGSYNEQFF. DNA for the CDR3: TGCAGCTCAGGCTCCTACAATGAGCAGTTCTTC.

The chain carries TRBV14 and TRBJ2-3; 7 bases agree with TRBD1. Germline V gene sequence: CDR1 SGHDN, CDR2 FVKESK. After removal of 4 bases from V and 0 bases from J, the junction contained 4 bases not matched to a gene. The CDR3 spans 15 residues. CDR3 in amino acids: CASSLQGQSTDTQYF. DNA for the CDR3: TGTGCCAGCAGCCTTCAGGGACAGAGCACAGATACGCAGTATTTT.

V is TRBV24-1 and J is TRBJ2-2, with TRBD2 identical over 9 bases. The CDR3 is 16 residues long. J was trimmed by 4 bases and V by 5 bases; bases with no gene match: 7. The germline V gene has CDR1 KGHDR and CDR2 SFDVKD. The CDR3 protein is CATSARSGSGTGELFF. The CDR3, as DNA: TGTGCCACCAGTGCCCGTAGCGGGAGTGGCACCGGGGAGCTGTTTTTT.

The V and J genes are TRBV30 and TRBJ1-2, with TRBD1 matching over 8 bases. The CDR3 loop spans 13 amino acids. Germline V gives CDR1 GTSNPN, CDR2 SVGIG (reference sequence). J lost 8 bases, V lost 1 base, and 6 bases had no gene match. The CDR3 nucleotides read TGTGCCTGGAGTGGCCTGGCAGGGGGCGGCTACACCTTC. It yields the protein CAWSGLAGGGYTF. Full variable domain (outside the CDR3, taken from reference TRBV30 and TRBJ1-2): SQTIHQWPATLVQPVGSPLSLECTVEGTSNPNLYWYRQAAGRGLQLLFYSVGIGQISSEVPQNLSASRPQDRQFILSSKKLLLSDSGFYLCAWSGLAGGGYTFGSGTRLTVV.

There are many counts of this clonotype. The chain carries TRBV12-3 or TRBV12-4 and TRBJ2-7; 9 bases are shared with TRBD1. Trimming took 5 bases from V and 5 from J; bases not matched to a gene: 10. The CDR3 extends over 15 amino acids. This chain's CDR3 is CASSRGQGLTNEQYF. Here the CDR3 DNA reads TGTGCCAGCAGTCGGGGACAGGGACTAACAAACGAGCAGTACTTC.

Many counts were recorded for this clonotype. The chain is built from TRBV24-1 and TRBJ2-1; the D gene is possibly TRBD1 (6 bases). The germline V and J ends were trimmed by 4 bases and 2 bases, with 14 bases remaining between them. CDR3 length: 16 residues. Germline CDR1 is KGHDR and CDR2 is SFDVKD. CDR3 coding DNA: TGTGCCACCAGTGACACCGACGCAGGGGCCTACAATGAGCAGTTCTTC. Translated, it gives CATSDTDAGAYNEQFF.

This clonotype was counted between two and nine times. The chain has TRBV2 and TRBJ1-2; a possible D gene is TRBD1 (5 bases). Trimming stripped 7 bases from V and 3 bases from J, with 9 bases between. Germline CDR1 SNHLY, CDR2 FYNNEI. This CDR3 has 12 amino acids. In DNA, the CDR3 is TGTGCCAGCACGGGGGACGACTATGGCTACACCTTC. It translates to CASTGDDYGYTF.

This clonotype was observed a few times. V and J are TRBV4-2 and TRBJ2-3; D unresolved. The CDR3 has 14 amino acids. Between the trimmed V and J ends, which lost 4 bases and 0 bases, there was a span of 8 bases. Looked up from germline, CDR1 is LGHNA and CDR2 is YNFKEQ. DNA for the CDR3: TGTGCCAGCAGCCCGACCCCTAGCACAGATACGCAGTATTTT. Encoded protein: CASSPTPSTDTQYF.

A few counts support this clonotype. The genes are TRBV29-1 and TRBJ1-4; no reliable D call. CDR3 length: 11 residues. Germline V gene sequence: CDR1 SQVTM, CDR2 ANQGSEA. V lost 7 bases to trimming and J lost 0 bases, with 3 bases between them. The CDR3 nucleotides read TGCAGCGCCGCAACTAATGAAAAACTGTTTTTT. This sequence encodes CSAATNEKLFF.